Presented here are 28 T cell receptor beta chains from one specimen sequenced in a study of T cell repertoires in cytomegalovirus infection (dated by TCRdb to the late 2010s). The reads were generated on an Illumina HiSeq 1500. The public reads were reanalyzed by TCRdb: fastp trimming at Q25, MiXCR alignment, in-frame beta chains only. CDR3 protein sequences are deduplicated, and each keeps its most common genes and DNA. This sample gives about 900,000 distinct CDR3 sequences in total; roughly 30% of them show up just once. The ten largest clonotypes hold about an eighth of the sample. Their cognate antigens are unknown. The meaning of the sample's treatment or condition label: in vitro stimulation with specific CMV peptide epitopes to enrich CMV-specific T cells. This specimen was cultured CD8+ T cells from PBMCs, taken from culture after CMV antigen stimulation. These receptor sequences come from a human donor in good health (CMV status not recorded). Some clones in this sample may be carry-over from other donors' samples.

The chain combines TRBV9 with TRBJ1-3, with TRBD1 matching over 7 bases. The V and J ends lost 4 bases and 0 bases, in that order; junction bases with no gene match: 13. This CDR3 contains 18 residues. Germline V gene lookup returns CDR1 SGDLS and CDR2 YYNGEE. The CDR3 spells CASSPRTGVFGSGNTIYF. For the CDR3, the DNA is TGTGCCAGCAGCCCAAGGACAGGCGTATTTGGCTCTGGAAACACCATATATTTT. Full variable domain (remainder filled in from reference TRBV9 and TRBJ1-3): DSGVTQTPKHLITATGQRVTLRCSPRSGDLSVYWYQQSLDQGLQFLIQYYNGEERAKGNILERFSAQQFPDLHSELNLSSLELGDSALYFCASSPRTGVFGSGNTIYFGEGSWLTVV.

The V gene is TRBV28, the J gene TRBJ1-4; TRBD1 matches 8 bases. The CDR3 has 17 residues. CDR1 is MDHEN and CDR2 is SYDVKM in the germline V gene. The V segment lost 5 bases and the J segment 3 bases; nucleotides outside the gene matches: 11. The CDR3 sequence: CASSPRGRGPSNEKLFF. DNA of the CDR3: TGTGCCAGCAGTCCCCGGGGCAGGGGGCCATCTAATGAAAAACTGTTTTTT.

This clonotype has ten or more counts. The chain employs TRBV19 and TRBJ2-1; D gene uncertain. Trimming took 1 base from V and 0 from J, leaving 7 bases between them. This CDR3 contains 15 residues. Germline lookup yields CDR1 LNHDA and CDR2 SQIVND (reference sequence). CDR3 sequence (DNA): TGTGCCAGTAGTATAGGACGAAGCTCCTACAATGAGCAGTTCTTC. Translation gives CASSIGRSSYNEQFF.

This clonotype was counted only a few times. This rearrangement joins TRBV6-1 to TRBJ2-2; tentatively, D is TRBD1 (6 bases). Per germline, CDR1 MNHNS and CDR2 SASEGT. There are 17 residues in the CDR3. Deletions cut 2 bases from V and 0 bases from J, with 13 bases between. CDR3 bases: TGTGCCAGCAGTGAACGATCGTGGACAGCGAACACCGGGGAGCTGTTTTTT. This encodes CASSERSWTANTGELFF.

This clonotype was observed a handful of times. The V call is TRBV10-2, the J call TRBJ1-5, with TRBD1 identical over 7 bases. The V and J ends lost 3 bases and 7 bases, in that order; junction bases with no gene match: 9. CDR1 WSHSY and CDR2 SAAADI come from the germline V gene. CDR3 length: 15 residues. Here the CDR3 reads CASSDFRGLGQPQHF. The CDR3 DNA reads TGCGCCAGCAGTGATTTTAGGGGGCTGGGACAGCCCCAGCATTTT.

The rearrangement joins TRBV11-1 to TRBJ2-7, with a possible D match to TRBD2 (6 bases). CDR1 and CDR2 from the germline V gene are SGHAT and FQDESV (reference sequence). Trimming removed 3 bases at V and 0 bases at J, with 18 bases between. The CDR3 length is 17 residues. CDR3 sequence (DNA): TGTGCCAGCAGCTTGTCTCTGAGCGGGTTTGACTCCTACGAGCAGTACTTC. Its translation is CASSLSLSGFDSYEQYF.

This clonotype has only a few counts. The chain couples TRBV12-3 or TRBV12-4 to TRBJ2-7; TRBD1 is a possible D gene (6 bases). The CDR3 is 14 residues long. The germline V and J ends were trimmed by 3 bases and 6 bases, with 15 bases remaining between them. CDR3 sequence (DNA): TGTGCCAGCAGTTTGGCCGGGACAAAGAGCGAGCAGTACTTC. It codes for CASSLAGTKSEQYF.

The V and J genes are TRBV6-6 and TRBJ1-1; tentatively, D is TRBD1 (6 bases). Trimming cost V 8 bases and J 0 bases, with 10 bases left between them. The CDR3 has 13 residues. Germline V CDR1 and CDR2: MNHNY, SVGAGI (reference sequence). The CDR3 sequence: CASEGHLNTEAFF. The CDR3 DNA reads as TGTGCCAGCGAGGGACATCTGAACACTGAAGCTTTCTTT.

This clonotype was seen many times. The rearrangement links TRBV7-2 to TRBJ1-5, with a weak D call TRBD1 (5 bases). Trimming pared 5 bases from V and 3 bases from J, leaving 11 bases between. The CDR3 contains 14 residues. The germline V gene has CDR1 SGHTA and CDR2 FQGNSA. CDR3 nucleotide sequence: TGTGCCAGCAGCCGGGACGGCCTCAATCAGCCCCAGCATTTT. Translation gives CASSRDGLNQPQHF. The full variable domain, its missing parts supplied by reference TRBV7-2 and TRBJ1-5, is GAGVSQSPSNKVTEKGKDVELRCDPISGHTALYWYRQSLGQGLEFLIYFQGNSAPDKSGLPSDRFSAERTGGSVSTLTIQRTQQEDSAVYLCASSRDGLNQPQHFGDGTRLSIL.

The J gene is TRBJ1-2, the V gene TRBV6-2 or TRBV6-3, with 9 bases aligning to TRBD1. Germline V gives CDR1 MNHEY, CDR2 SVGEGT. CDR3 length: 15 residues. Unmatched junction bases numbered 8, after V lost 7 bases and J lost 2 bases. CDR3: CASTQWTGANYGYTF. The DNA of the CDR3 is TGTGCCAGCACCCAGTGGACAGGGGCCAACTATGGCTACACCTTC.

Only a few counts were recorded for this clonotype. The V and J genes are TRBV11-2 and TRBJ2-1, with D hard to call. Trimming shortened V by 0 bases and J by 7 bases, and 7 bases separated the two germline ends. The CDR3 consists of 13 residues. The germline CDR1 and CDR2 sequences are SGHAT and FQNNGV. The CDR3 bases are TGTGCCAGCAGCTTAGATCTCACGAATGAGCAGTTCTTC. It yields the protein CASSLDLTNEQFF.

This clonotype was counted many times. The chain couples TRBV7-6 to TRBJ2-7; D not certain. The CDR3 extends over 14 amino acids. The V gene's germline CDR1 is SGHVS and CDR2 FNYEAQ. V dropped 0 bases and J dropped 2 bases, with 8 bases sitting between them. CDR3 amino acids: CASSLAAETYEQYF. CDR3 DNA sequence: TGTGCCAGCAGCTTAGCGGCGGAAACCTACGAGCAGTACTTC. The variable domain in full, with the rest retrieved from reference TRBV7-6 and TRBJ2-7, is GAGVSQSPRYKVTKRGQDVALRCDPISGHVSLYWYRQALGQGPEFLTYFNYEAQQDKSGLPNDRFSAERPEGSISTLTIQRTEQRDSAMYRCASSLAAETYEQYFGPGTRLTVT.

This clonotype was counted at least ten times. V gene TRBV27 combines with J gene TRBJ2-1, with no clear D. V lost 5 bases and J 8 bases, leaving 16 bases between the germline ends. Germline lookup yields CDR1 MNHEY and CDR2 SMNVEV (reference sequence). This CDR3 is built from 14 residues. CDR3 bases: TGTGCCAGCAGTCCCTATTCCAGACGGGATGAGCAGTTCTTC. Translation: CASSPYSRRDEQFF.

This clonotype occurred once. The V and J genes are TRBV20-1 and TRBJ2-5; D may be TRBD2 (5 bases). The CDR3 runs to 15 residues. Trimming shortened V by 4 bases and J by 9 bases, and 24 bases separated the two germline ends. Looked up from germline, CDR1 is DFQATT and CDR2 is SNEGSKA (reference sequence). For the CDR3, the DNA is TGCAGTGCTACACAGACCCGACGGACCTCCGGGGCCCAGTACTTC. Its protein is CSATQTRRTSGAQYF.

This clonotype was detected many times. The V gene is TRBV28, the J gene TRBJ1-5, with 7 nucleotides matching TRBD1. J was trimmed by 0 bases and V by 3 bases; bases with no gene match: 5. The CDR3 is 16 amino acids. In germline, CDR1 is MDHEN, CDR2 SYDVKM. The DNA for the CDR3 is TGTGCCAGCAGTTTTGCAGGGGGATATAGCAATCAGCCCCAGCATTTT. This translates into CASSFAGGYSNQPQHF.

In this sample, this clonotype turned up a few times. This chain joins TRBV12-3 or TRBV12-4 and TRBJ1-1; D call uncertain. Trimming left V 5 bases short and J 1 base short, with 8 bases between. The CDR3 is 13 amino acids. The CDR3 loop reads CASSAARNTEAFF. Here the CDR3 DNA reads TGTGCCAGCAGTGCTGCTCGGAACACTGAAGCTTTCTTT.

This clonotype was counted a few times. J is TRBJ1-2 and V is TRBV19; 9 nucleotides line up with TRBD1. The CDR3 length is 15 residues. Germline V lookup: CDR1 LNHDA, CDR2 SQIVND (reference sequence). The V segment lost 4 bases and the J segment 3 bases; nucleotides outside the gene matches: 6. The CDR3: CASSKRTGEDYGYTF. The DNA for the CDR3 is TGTGCCAGTAGTAAGCGGACAGGGGAGGACTATGGCTACACCTTC.

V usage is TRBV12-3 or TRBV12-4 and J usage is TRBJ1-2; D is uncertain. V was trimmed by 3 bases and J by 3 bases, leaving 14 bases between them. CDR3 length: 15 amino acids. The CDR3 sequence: CASSFFGHGDYGYTF. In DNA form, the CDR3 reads TGTGCCAGCAGTTTTTTTGGCCACGGGGACTATGGCTACACCTTC.

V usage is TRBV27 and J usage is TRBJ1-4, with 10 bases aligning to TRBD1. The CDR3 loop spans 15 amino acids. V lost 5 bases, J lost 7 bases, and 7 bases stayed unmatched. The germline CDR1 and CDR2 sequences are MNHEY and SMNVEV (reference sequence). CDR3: CASSLRDRGIEKLFF. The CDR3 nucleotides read TGTGCCAGCAGTCTCCGGGACAGGGGCATTGAAAAACTGTTTTTT.

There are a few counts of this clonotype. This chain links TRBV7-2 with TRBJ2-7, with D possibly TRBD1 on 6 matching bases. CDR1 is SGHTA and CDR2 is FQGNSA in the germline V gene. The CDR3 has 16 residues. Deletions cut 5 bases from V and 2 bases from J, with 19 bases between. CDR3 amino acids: CASSRSEGDTPYEQYV. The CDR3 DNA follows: TGTGCCAGCAGCAGGAGTGAAGGGGACACTCCCTACGAGCAGTACGTC.

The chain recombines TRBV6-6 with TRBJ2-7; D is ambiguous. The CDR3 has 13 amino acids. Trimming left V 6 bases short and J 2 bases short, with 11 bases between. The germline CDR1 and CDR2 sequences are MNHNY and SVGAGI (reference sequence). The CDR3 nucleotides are TGTGCCAGCAGACCCGACACAGCCTACGAGCAGTACGTC. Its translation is CASRPDTAYEQYV.

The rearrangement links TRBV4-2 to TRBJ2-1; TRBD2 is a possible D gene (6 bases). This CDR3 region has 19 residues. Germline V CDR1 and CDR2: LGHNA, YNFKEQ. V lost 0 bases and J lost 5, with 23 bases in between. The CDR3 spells CASSQEPPLVEGFDNEQFF. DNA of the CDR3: TGTGCCAGCAGCCAAGAACCTCCACTCGTGGAGGGGTTTGACAATGAGCAGTTCTTC.

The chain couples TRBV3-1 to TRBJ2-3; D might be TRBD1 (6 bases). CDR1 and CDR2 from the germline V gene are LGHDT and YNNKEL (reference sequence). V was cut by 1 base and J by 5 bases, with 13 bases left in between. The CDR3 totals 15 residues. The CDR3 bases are TGTGCCAGCAGCCAAGTCAGGGGCAGGGGAGATACGCAGTATTTT. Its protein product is CASSQVRGRGDTQYF.

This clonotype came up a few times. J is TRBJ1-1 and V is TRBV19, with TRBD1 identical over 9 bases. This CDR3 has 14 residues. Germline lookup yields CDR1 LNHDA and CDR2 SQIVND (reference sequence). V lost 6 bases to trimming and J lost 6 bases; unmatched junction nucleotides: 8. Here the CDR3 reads CASSPRQGGSEAFF. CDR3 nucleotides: TGTGCCAGTAGCCCCCGACAGGGGGGCTCTGAAGCTTTCTTT. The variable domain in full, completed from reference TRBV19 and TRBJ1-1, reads DGGITQSPKYLFRKEGQNVTLSCEQNLNHDAMYWYRQDPGQGLRLIYYSQIVNDFQKGDIAEGYSVSREKKESFPLTVTSAQKNPTAFYLCASSPRQGGSEAFFGQGTRLTVV.

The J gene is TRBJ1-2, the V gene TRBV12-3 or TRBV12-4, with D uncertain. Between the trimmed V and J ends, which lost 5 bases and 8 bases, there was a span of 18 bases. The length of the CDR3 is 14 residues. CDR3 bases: TGTGCCAGCAGTATCGGCAGAGGGCCCCAGGGCTACACCTTC. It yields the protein CASSIGRGPQGYTF.

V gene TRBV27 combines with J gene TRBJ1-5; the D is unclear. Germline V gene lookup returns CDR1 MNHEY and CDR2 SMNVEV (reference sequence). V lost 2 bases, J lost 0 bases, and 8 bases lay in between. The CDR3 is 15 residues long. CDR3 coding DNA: TGTGCCAGCAGTTTAAATGTTTATAGCAATCAGCCCCAGCATTTT. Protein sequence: CASSLNVYSNQPQHF.

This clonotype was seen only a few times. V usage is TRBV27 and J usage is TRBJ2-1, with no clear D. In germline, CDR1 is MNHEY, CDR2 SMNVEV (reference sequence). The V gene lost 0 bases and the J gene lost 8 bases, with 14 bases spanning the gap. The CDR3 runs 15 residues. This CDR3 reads CASSLSIGLAHEQFF. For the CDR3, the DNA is TGTGCCAGCAGTTTATCGATCGGGTTAGCCCATGAGCAGTTCTTC.

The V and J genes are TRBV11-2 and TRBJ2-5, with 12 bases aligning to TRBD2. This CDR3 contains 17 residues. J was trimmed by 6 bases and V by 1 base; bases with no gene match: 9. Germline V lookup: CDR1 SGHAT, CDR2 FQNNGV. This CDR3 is CASSLAASGGADKTQYF. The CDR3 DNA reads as TGTGCCAGCAGCTTAGCGGCTAGCGGGGGGGCCGATAAGACCCAGTACTTC.